This T cell receptor (beta chain) stems from a study of T cells after yellow fever vaccination. This clonotype was seen a few times. Germline-derived CDR1 and CDR2 are SEHNR and FQNEAQ (reference sequence). Trimming shortened V by 3 bases and J by 3 bases, and 15 bases separated the two germline ends. The CDR3 runs 15 residues. TCRdb reprocessed the 5' RACE reads with MiXCR, giving one entry per CDR3 protein. This table holds more than 300,000 distinct CDR3 sequences, 6.8% found once. Source: PBMCs, taken about 49 days after the first yellow fever vaccination. The rearrangement links TRBV7-9 to TRBJ2-7; D unresolved. The TCR originated in a man between 18 and 35 years old who received the YFV17D yellow fever vaccine. Written as DNA, the CDR3 is TGTGCCAGCAGCTTCTTTGCGGATTCGAGCTACGAGCAGTACTTC. Its translation: CASSFFADSSYEQYF.